Listed below are T cell receptor beta chains from one sample, sequenced in a study of CD8 T cells in Susac syndrome. One entry per CDR3 protein, called by TCRdb with MiXCR from the immunoSEQ multiplex PCR reads. Of 150,000 to 200,000 distinct CDR3 sequences listed, under 95% were seen once; the top ten hold around 0.096%. Sequences were obtained from CD4+ T cells from PBMCs. Receptor source: a human donor in good health. CDR3s include the opening cysteine and the closing phenylalanine or tryptophan. A D gene is named only where the DNA matches it firmly. Not all rows give a size; the values are once, few, many and, for expanded clones, a class.

TRBJ2-5 - TRBV27 - CASSAVTSLPQETQYF TGTGCCAGCAGCGCGGTCACTAGCCTCCCTCAAGAGACCCAGTACTTC
TRBJ1-4 - TRBV20-1 - CSAADEKLFF TGCAGTGCTGCCGATGAAAAACTGTTTTTT
TRBJ2-1 - TRBV7-9 - CASSPGHLSSYNEQFF TGTGCCAGCAGCCCGGGACACCTGAGCTCCTACAATGAGCAGTTCTTC
TRBJ1-1 - TRBV29-1 once CSVHRVMNTEAFF TGCAGCGTCCACAGGGTCATGAACACTGAAGCTTTCTTT
TRBJ1-3 - TRBV10-3 once CAISESDRRSGNTIYF TGTGCCATCAGTGAGTCCGACAGGAGGTCTGGAAACACCATATATTTT
TRBJ2-6 - TRBV28 - CASTYPGSGANVLTF TGTGCCAGCACATACCCAGGGTCTGGGGCCAACGTCCTGACTTTC
TRBJ2-1 TRBD1 TRBV14 - CASSQVGTGADEQFF TGTGCCAGCAGCCAAGTCGGGACAGGGGCCGATGAGCAGTTCTTC
TRBJ2-4 - TRBV12-3/TRBV12-4 - CASSPSAIQYF TGTGCCAGCAGCCCATCTGCCATTCAGTACTTC
TRBJ1-1 - TRBV29-1 - CSVVWLQAGNTEAFF TGCAGCGTTGTTTGGTTGCAGGCGGGGAACACTGAAGCTTTCTTT
TRBJ1-5 TRBD1 TRBV3-1 - CASSRGQNSNQPQHF TGTGCCAGCAGCCGGGGACAGAATAGCAATCAGCCCCAGCATTTT
TRBJ1-1 - TRBV18 - CASSPEKGQSTEAFF TGTGCCAGCTCACCAGAAAAGGGCCAAAGCACTGAAGCTTTCTTT
TRBJ2-3 - TRBV5-4 few CASSLDPAGTQYF TGTGCCAGCAGCTTGGACCCCGCAGGTACGCAGTATTTT
TRBJ2-7 - TRBV5-6 once CASSFSGEYEQYF TGTGCCAGCAGCTTTTCGGGGGAGTACGAGCAGTACTTC
TRBJ2-3 - TRBV5-1 - CASSDGTQSTDTQYF TGCGCCAGCAGTGATGGGACCCAAAGCACAGATACGCAGTATTTT
TRBJ2-6 - TRBV2 - CASSVVVSGANVLTF TGTGCCAGCAGCGTTGTGGTTTCTGGGGCCAACGTCCTGACTTTC
TRBJ1-2 TRBD1 TRBV3-1 once CASSPGQGKFGYTF TGTGCCAGCAGCCCGGGACAGGGCAAGTTTGGCTACACCTTC
TRBJ2-1 - TRBV27 - CASSFQGRGNEQFF TGTGCCAGCAGTTTTCAGGGGAGGGGCAATGAGCAGTTCTTC
TRBJ2-7 TRBD1 TRBV7-2 - CASSPVPGQGSYEQYF TGTGCCAGCAGCCCAGTCCCGGGACAGGGATCCTACGAGCAGTACTTC
TRBJ2-1 - TRBV29-1 once CSVDPDGLYNEQFF TGCAGCGTCGACCCAGACGGCCTCTACAATGAGCAGTTCTTC
TRBJ1-2 - TRBV28 - CASRVTGGYTF TGTGCCAGCAGAGTGACAGGTGGCTACACCTTC
TRBJ1-1 - TRBV19 - CASRPPRQGNTEAFF TGTGCCAGTAGGCCCCCGAGGCAGGGGAACACTGAAGCTTTCTTT
TRBJ1-1 TRBD1 TRBV24-1 - CATSDLMTGENTEAFF TGTGCCACCAGTGATTTGATGACAGGGGAAAACACTGAAGCTTTCTTT
TRBJ2-5 - TRBV20-1 - CSARRSGETQYF TGCAGTGCTAGACGGTCGGGGGAGACCCAGTACTTC
TRBJ1-2 - TRBV12-3/TRBV12-4 - CASSTQAAGYNGYTF TGTGCCAGCAGTACCCAGGCCGCAGGGTATAATGGCTACACCTTC
TRBJ1-2 TRBD1 TRBV20-1 - CSARTGQGIAGYTF TGCAGTGCTAGAACTGGACAGGGTATCGCTGGCTACACCTTC
TRBJ2-2 - TRBV7-8 once CASSHRSGITNTGELFF TGTGCCAGCAGCCACCGGTCTGGAATCACGAACACCGGGGAGCTGTTTTTT
TRBJ2-6 - TRBV7-2 - CASSFPGGAGANVLTF TGTGCCAGCAGCTTCCCGGGGGGCGCTGGGGCCAACGTCCTGACTTTC
TRBJ1-2 - TRBV5-1 - CASSLGTVAPGYTF TGCGCCAGCAGCTTGGGGACAGTAGCCCCTGGCTACACCTTC
TRBJ1-2 - TRBV2 - CASSEQGAYYGYTF TGTGCCAGCAGTGAGCAAGGGGCCTACTATGGCTACACCTTC
TRBJ1-1 TRBD1 TRBV5-1 - CASSLTGAGNTEAFF TGCGCCAGCAGCTTAACAGGGGCGGGGAACACTGAAGCTTTCTTT
TRBJ1-6 - TRBV2 - CASSVRGANSPLHF TGTGCCAGCAGTGTTAGGGGCGCGAATTCACCCCTCCACTTT